The clone carrying this T cell receptor (beta chain) was found many times. The data were obtained in a study of blood T cells in healthy people across ages. Combining a sample-barcoded 5' primer with a J-beta primer mix, a second PCR ran for roughly 7 to 12 cycles. TCRdb re-derived calls from the 5' RACE reads in MiXCR, one entry per CDR3 protein. The sample lists 630,000 or so distinct CDR3 sequences, approximately 30% seen once, with around 14% in the top ten. This CDR3 region has 14 residues. The V and J ends lost 4 bases and 0 bases respectively, with 9 bases between them. Germline lookup yields CDR1 SGHAT and CDR2 FQDESV (reference sequence).

This clonotype was sampled from a woman aged 80 or over in good health. The V gene is TRBV11-1, the J gene TRBJ1-2, with D tentatively TRBD1 (5 bases). The sample comprised blood. CDR3 region: CASSSRGANYGYTF. The CDR3 DNA reads TGTGCCAGCAGCTCTCGGGGGGCTAACTATGGCTACACCTTC.